The 19 T cell receptor beta chains listed next were all sequenced from one sample in a study of shared clonotypes between healthy human individuals. The method was immunoSEQ multiplex PCR; TCRdb's version includes in-frame clones alone and lacks a portion of them. Here the sample spans roughly 320,000 clones, 80% to 90% being singletons. Sample: memory CD8+ T cells sorted from blood. Subset reported: CD45RO+ cells pooled with CCR7-negative TemRA cells. These receptors came from a man aged 18 to 30 in good health.

The chain is built from TRBV7-9 and TRBJ2-7; D is tentatively TRBD1 or TRBD2 (5 bases each). The V gene lost 3 bases and the J gene lost 2 bases, with 8 bases spanning the gap. The germline V gene has CDR1 SEHNR and CDR2 FQNEAQ (reference sequence). The CDR3 spans 13 residues. The chain's CDR3 is CASSFGAAYEQYF. CDR3 DNA sequence: TGTGCCAGCAGCTTCGGGGCCGCCTACGAGCAGTACTTC.

This chain connects TRBV13 to TRBJ1-5, with a weak D call TRBD1 (5 bases). Trimming cost V 3 bases and J 7 bases, with 13 bases left between them. The CDR3 length is 14 residues. From germline, CDR1 is PRHDT and CDR2 FYEKMQ (reference sequence). The chain's CDR3 is CASSLEGPGQPQHF. For the CDR3, the DNA is TGTGCCAGCAGCTTGGAGGGACCTGGGCAGCCCCAGCATTTT.

The genes are TRBV4-1 and TRBJ2-5; TRBD2 matches 10 bases. CDR1 and CDR2 from the germline V gene are MGHRA and YSYEKL. The CDR3 runs to 16 residues. Germline trimming cut 5 bases from V and 4 bases from J; bases unmatched to any gene: 10. The CDR3 region is CASSFKLAGFVETQYF. CDR3 in DNA: TGCGCCAGCAGCTTTAAACTAGCGGGGTTTGTAGAGACCCAGTACTTC.

This chain connects TRBV27 to TRBJ2-1; a weak D match, TRBD1 (6 bases). The V end lost 7 bases, the J end lost 9 bases, and 10 bases lay between the germline ends. Per the germline V gene, CDR1 is MNHEY and CDR2 is SMNVEV (reference sequence). This CDR3 spans 11 amino acids. CDR3: CASNPGVEQFF. In DNA form, the CDR3 reads TGTGCCAGCAATCCAGGGGTTGAGCAGTTCTTC.

The chain combines TRBV30 with TRBJ2-6, with D possibly TRBD1 on 6 matching bases. V was cut by 2 bases and J by 5 bases, with 13 bases left in between. This CDR3 comprises 15 residues. Germline CDR1 and CDR2: GTSNPN and SVGIG (reference sequence). CDR3 DNA sequence: TGTGCCTGGAGTCAGGGGATCGGGAGGGCCAACGTCCTGACTTTC. Residues: CAWSQGIGRANVLTF. Combining the CDR3 with reference TRBV30 and TRBJ2-6 gives the whole variable domain SQTIHQWPATLVQPVGSPLSLECTVEGTSNPNLYWYRQAAGRGLQLLFYSVGIGQISSEVPQNLSASRPQDRQFILSSKKLLLSDSGFYLCAWSQGIGRANVLTFGAGSRLTVL.

This chain connects TRBV5-6 to TRBJ2-7; no clear D gene. Germline loops: CDR1 SGHDT, CDR2 YYEEEE. The CDR3 covers 12 residues. V shed 5 bases and J shed 4 bases, with 10 bases lying between them. The CDR3 DNA follows: TGTGCCAGCAGTCCCGGAGATTACGAGCAGTACTTC. This codes for CASSPGDYEQYF.

This clone occurred once. The rearrangement links TRBV28 to TRBJ2-7; D uncertain. Trimming cost V 4 bases and J 4 bases, with 8 bases left between them. The germline gives CDR1 MDHEN, CDR2 SYDVKM. The CDR3 has 12 residues. The DNA of the CDR3 is TGTGCCAGCAGTTCCGCCCCTTACGAGCAGTACTTC. Its protein is CASSSAPYEQYF.

V and J are TRBV27 and TRBJ1-5, with D maybe TRBD1 (5 bases). The V and J ends lost 5 bases and 8 bases respectively, with 10 bases between them. CDR3 size: 12 residues. CDR1 is MNHEY, CDR2 SMNVEV, per germline (reference sequence). The CDR3 DNA follows: TGTGCCAGCAGTCCTCTAGGGGAGCCCCAGCATTTT. This gives the protein CASSPLGEPQHF.

The rearrangement joins TRBV5-1 to TRBJ2-7; 7 positions match TRBD2. Germline lookup yields CDR1 SGHRS and CDR2 YFSETQ. The junction had 2 bases not matched to a gene; V was cut back by 2 bases and J by 3 bases. This CDR3 has 13 amino acids. DNA of the CDR3: TGCGCCAGCAGCTTTGGACTAGACTACGAGCAGTACTTC. Amino acid sequence: CASSFGLDYEQYF.

V usage is TRBV4-2 and J usage is TRBJ2-1; D tentatively reads TRBD1 or TRBD2 (5 bases each). V gave up 6 bases and J gave up 7 bases, with 13 bases separating them. The CDR3 covers 13 residues. Germline values: CDR1 LGHNA, CDR2 YNFKEQ. CDR3 DNA: TGTGCCAGCAGTTGGGACCCCGGGAATGAGCAGTTCTTC. As protein: CASSWDPGNEQFF.

A remark on this clone: This same CDR3 is encoded by further DNA sequences in the sample. The chain combines TRBV5-1 with TRBJ2-7; D not resolved. Germline assignment: CDR1 SGHRS and CDR2 YFSETQ. This CDR3 is 12 amino acids long. The V end was cut by 4 bases, the J end by 2 bases, with 7 bases between. CDR3 loop: CASSPDAYEQYF. The DNA of the CDR3 is TGCGCCAGCAGCCCGGACGCCTACGAGCAGTACTTC. Full variable domain (missing parts from reference TRBV5-1 and TRBJ2-7): KAGVTQTPRYLIKTRGQQVTLSCSPISGHRSVSWYQQTPGQGLQFLFEYFSETQRNKGNFPGRFSGRQFSNSRSEMNVSTLELGDSALYLCASSPDAYEQYFGPGTRLTVT.

The chain recombines TRBV18 with TRBJ2-7; D not resolved. There are 14 residues in the CDR3. V lost 3 bases to trimming and J lost 2 bases, with 11 bases between them. CDR1 is KGHSH and CDR2 is LQKENI in the germline V gene. This chain's CDR3 is CASSPDPQAYEQYF. The CDR3, as DNA: TGTGCCAGCTCACCGGATCCGCAGGCCTACGAGCAGTACTTC.

The rearrangement joins TRBV5-6 to TRBJ2-5, with D perhaps TRBD2 (5 bases). The CDR3 extends over 11 amino acids. V was pared by 2 bases and J by 10 bases, with 9 bases between. Germline V gene sequence: CDR1 SGHDT, CDR2 YYEEEE. CDR3 region: CASSFIGIQYF. The CDR3 nucleotides read TGTGCCAGCAGCTTCATCGGGATCCAGTACTTC. Drawing the rest from reference TRBV5-6 and TRBJ2-5, the complete variable domain is DAGVTQSPTHLIKTRGQQVTLRCSPKSGHDTVSWYQQALGQGPQFIFQYYEEEERQRGNFPDRFSGHQFPNYSSELNVNALLLGDSALYLCASSFIGIQYFGPGTRLLVL.

The V and J genes are TRBV7-9 and TRBJ2-7; D gene unclear. The V and J ends lost 0 bases and 5 bases respectively, with 14 bases between them. CDR3 size: 15 residues. The germline gives CDR1 SEHNR, CDR2 FQNEAQ (reference sequence). The CDR3 is CASSLASGPLDEQYF. For the CDR3, the DNA is TGTGCCAGCAGCTTAGCTTCCGGGCCCCTGGACGAGCAGTACTTC.

The chain recombines TRBV27 with TRBJ1-6; D gene unclear. Per the germline V gene, CDR1 is MNHEY and CDR2 is SMNVEV (reference sequence). CDR3 length: 16 residues. V lost 4 bases and J 3 bases, leaving 13 bases between the germline ends. CDR3 sequence: CASSYNSPSYNSPLHF. The CDR3 region has the DNA TGTGCCAGCAGTTATAATAGTCCGAGCTATAATTCACCCCTCCACTTT.

This chain joins TRBV5-1 and TRBJ1-1; D unresolved. The CDR3 runs to 15 residues. Germline-derived CDR1 and CDR2 are SGHRS and YFSETQ. Trimming removed 2 bases at V and 8 bases at J, with 19 bases between. CDR3 nucleotide sequence: TGCGCCAGCAGCTTATACACGGGAGCCGTCTCGGAAGCTTTCTTT. Protein product: CASSLYTGAVSEAFF. Variable domain in full (rest from reference TRBV5-1 and TRBJ1-1): KAGVTQTPRYLIKTRGQQVTLSCSPISGHRSVSWYQQTPGQGLQFLFEYFSETQRNKGNFPGRFSGRQFSNSRSEMNVSTLELGDSALYLCASSLYTGAVSEAFFGQGTRLTVV.

The V and J genes are TRBV9 and TRBJ1-1, with a possible D match to TRBD1 (5 bases). The CDR3 runs 13 residues. V was shortened by 3 bases and J by 7 bases, with 13 bases between the two germline ends. Germline V gene data show CDR1 as SGDLS and CDR2 as YYNGEE. CDR3: CASSGTGTDEAFF. The CDR3 DNA is TGTGCCAGCAGCGGGACCGGGACCGATGAAGCTTTCTTT.

This clone was counted once. The genes are TRBV6-1 and TRBJ1-5; a possible D gene is TRBD1 (5 bases). The CDR3 length is 16 residues. The V and J ends lost 0 bases and 4 bases respectively, with 13 bases between them. Germline V lookup: CDR1 MNHNS, CDR2 SASEGT. CDR3 sequence: CASSEAGTLGNQPQHF. The CDR3 region has the DNA TGTGCCAGCAGTGAAGCGGGGACCCTTGGGAATCAGCCCCAGCATTTT.

This chain uses TRBV11-2 with TRBJ1-5; D remains unclear. The germline CDR1 and CDR2 sequences are SGHAT and FQNNGV. V lost 4 bases and J 0 bases, leaving 10 bases between the germline ends. The CDR3 has 15 amino acids. The CDR3 spells CASSSGSYSNQPQHF. DNA for the CDR3: TGTGCCAGCAGCTCCGGGTCTTATAGCAATCAGCCCCAGCATTTT.